This T cell receptor (beta chain) was obtained from a study of regulatory T cells in long-lasting Graves disease. Findings of the study overall: Segments TRBV28, TRBJ1-2 and TRBJ2-5 showed preferential usage in persistent disease. In persistent patients, shared public clonotypes (around 2,500) outnumbered those in new patients (almost 1,000).

There are 15 residues in the CDR3. Deletions cut 3 bases from V and 5 bases from J, with 16 bases between. CDR1 and CDR2 (germline): MNHEY, SMNVEV (reference sequence). Noted time point: persistent/refractory GD, antithyroid drugs over 5 years with positive TRAb. After RNA was extracted from PBMCs, the TCR library was made from it. Diagnosis followed American Thyroid Association guidelines for Graves' disease. Building the TCR beta libraries relied on iRepertoire HTBI primers, and CDR3 regions underwent Arm-PCR. TCRdb re-analysed the multiplex PCR reads in MiXCR, keeping a single row per CDR3 protein. The table records 400,000 to 500,000 distinct CDR3 sequences, around 20% of them present only once. The sample holds many counts of this clonotype. Its specificity is unknown.

The TCR sequence derives from a female donor with Graves disease. Here the sequenced sample was peripheral blood mononuclear cells (PBMCs), taken when the disease was refractory, from a patient treated with antithyroid drugs. The rearrangement joins TRBV27 to TRBJ2-5; D possibly corresponds to TRBD1 (6 bases). CDR3 loop: CASSFQTGPRETQYF. The CDR3, as DNA: TGTGCCAGCAGTTTTCAGACAGGCCCCAGGGAGACCCAGTACTTC.